In its sample, the clone carrying this T cell receptor (beta chain) was seen many times. Its cognate antigen is unknown. Per germline, CDR1 ENHRY and CDR2 SYGVKD. The CDR3 consists of 15 residues. The V end was cut by 6 bases, the J end by 4 bases, with 16 bases between. Time point: sample taken at primary tumor resection. Unsorted whole RNA samples from tumor, nontumor lung or frozen PBMC were sequenced. TCR cDNA molecules were tagged individually, and each one carried a unique molecular identifier. TCRdb reprocessed the 5' RACE reads via MiXCR and lists one record per CDR3 protein. Seen here are 90,000 to 95,000 distinct CDR3 sequences, approximately 12% observed once, and the top ten hold about 38%. This sample was taken from a study of spatial heterogeneity in lung cancer. General observations from the study: At tumor resection, ubiquitous expanded TCRs were detected in blood more often than later.

V gene TRBV10-3 combines with J gene TRBJ2-1; a weak D match, TRBD2 (5 bases). The material was PBMCs, obtained at surgery. The TCR comes from a male donor with early-stage non-small cell lung cancer. The CDR3 coding sequence is TGTGCCATCAGGGGCAGCGCGGGTACTTACAATGAGCAGTTCTTC. Translating it yields CAIRGSAGTYNEQFF.